Shown below are 26 T cell receptor beta chains from a single sample sequenced in a study of blood T cell repertoires in COVID-19. Sequencing was performed with immunoSEQ multiplex PCR; in TCRdb, only in-frame clones are kept and a portion is missing. The top ten clones hold roughly 4.3% of a sample with more than 85,000 clones, about 91% of them seen once. Input material: peripheral blood. The receptors derive from a young man with acute or convalescent COVID-19.

The V call is TRBV10-3, the J call TRBJ2-7; D is possibly TRBD2 (6 bases). Trimming left V 4 bases short and J 3 bases short, with 7 bases between. The germline CDR1 and CDR2 sequences are ENHRY and SYGVKD. This CDR3 is 12 amino acids long. The CDR3 sequence: CAISGRDYEQYF. The CDR3 DNA is TGTGCCATCAGTGGGCGGGACTACGAGCAGTACTTC.

V is TRBV30 and J is TRBJ2-7; 13 bases agree with TRBD2. The trim removed 3 bases at V and 3 bases at J, leaving 8 bases unmatched. Germline V gene lookup returns CDR1 GTSNPN and CDR2 SVGIG (reference sequence). This CDR3 is 16 amino acids long. The CDR3 is CAWSRLAGGPSYEQYF. In nucleotides, the CDR3 is TGTGCCTGGAGCAGACTAGCGGGAGGCCCTAGCTACGAGCAGTACTTC.

This clone was counted a few times. V and J are TRBV6-6 and TRBJ2-3; possible D gene TRBD1, 5 bases. The V end was cut by 8 bases, the J end by 0 bases, with 15 bases between. The CDR3 extends over 15 amino acids. The V gene's germline CDR1 is MNHNY and CDR2 SVGAGI (reference sequence). CDR3: CASVFDSTSTDTQYF. For the CDR3, the DNA is TGTGCCAGCGTCTTTGACAGCACAAGCACAGATACGCAGTATTTT.

V gene TRBV6-6 combines with J gene TRBJ2-1; possible D gene TRBD1, 5 bases. From germline, CDR1 is MNHNY and CDR2 SVGAGI (reference sequence). The CDR3 totals 15 residues. V lost 4 bases to trimming and J lost 7 bases, with 17 bases between them. The CDR3 region is CASSLLLLQGNEQFF. DNA for the CDR3: TGTGCCAGCAGTTTGCTTCTTCTTCAGGGTAATGAGCAGTTCTTC.

The rearrangement uses TRBV5-6 and TRBJ2-1; D possibly corresponds to TRBD2 (6 bases). CDR3 length: 14 residues. CDR1 and CDR2 from the germline V gene are SGHDT and YYEEEE. Deletions cut 0 bases from V and 7 bases from J, with 11 bases between. The chain's CDR3 is CASSLGLARNEQFF. The CDR3 DNA follows: TGTGCCAGCAGCTTGGGGCTAGCGAGGAATGAGCAGTTCTTC.

The V call is TRBV29-1, the J call TRBJ1-1; D gene unclear. The CDR3 runs 13 residues. CDR1 SQVTM and CDR2 ANQGSEA come from the germline V gene. Deletions cut 3 bases from V and 5 bases from J, with 13 bases between. The CDR3: CSVEEGTGTEAFF. CDR3 nucleotide sequence: TGCAGCGTTGAGGAGGGCACGGGAACTGAAGCTTTCTTT.

The chain couples TRBV19 to TRBJ2-3; D may be TRBD2 (7 bases). V was pared by 0 bases and J by 1 base, with 17 bases between. In germline, CDR1 is LNHDA, CDR2 SQIVND (reference sequence). This CDR3 comprises 18 residues. The CDR3 coding sequence is TGTGCCAGTAGTATAGATCGGGGGGCCCGCCTTGGCACAGATACGCAGTATTTT. Translation gives CASSIDRGARLGTDTQYF.

The genes are TRBV27 and TRBJ2-5; 13 nucleotides match TRBD2. Germline assignment: CDR1 MNHEY and CDR2 SMNVEV (reference sequence). V trimming: 6 bases; J trimming: 3 bases; junction bases outside the gene matches: 10. This CDR3 contains 17 residues. CDR3 region: CASSPGLGLAGEETQYF. The CDR3 DNA reads as TGTGCCAGCAGCCCCGGACTCGGACTAGCGGGAGAAGAGACCCAGTACTTC.

This chain joins TRBV12-3 or TRBV12-4 and TRBJ1-2, with a weak D call TRBD1 (5 bases). Trimming pared 2 bases from V and 8 bases from J, leaving 9 bases between. CDR3 length: 12 amino acids. Written as DNA, the CDR3 is TGTGCCAGCAGTTTATCAGGGCGCGGCTACACCTTC. The encoded protein is CASSLSGRGYTF.

The chain has TRBV4-1 and TRBJ2-3, with D hard to call. Per the germline V gene, CDR1 is MGHRA and CDR2 is YSYEKL. V lost 2 bases, J lost 2 bases, and 11 bases lay in between. CDR3 length equals 15 residues. The CDR3 region has the DNA TGCGCCAGCAGCCAACAACCTGAACACACAGATACGCAGTATTTT. As protein: CASSQQPEHTDTQYF.

The chain joins TRBV5-5 to TRBJ1-5, with TRBD1 as a possible D gene (5 bases). The ends were cut back, 0 bases at V and 0 bases at J, with 10 bases in the middle. This CDR3 has 16 amino acids. Germline V gene sequence: CDR1 SGHKS, CDR2 YYEKEE (reference sequence). CDR3 sequence: CASSLEGQVSNQPQHF. The CDR3 DNA sequence: TGTGCCAGCAGCTTGGAGGGGCAGGTTAGCAATCAGCCCCAGCATTTT.

The V and J genes are TRBV5-1 and TRBJ1-5; D gene uncertain. This CDR3 comprises 17 residues. V lost 3 bases and J lost 0, with 16 bases in between. CDR1 is SGHRS and CDR2 is YFSETQ in the germline V gene. The DNA of the CDR3 is TGCGCCAGCAGCTCCGGAGTAGGCGAACTTAGCAATCAGCCCCAGCATTTT. This codes for CASSSGVGELSNQPQHF. Looking up the rest from reference TRBV5-1 and TRBJ1-5 gives the full variable domain: KAGVTQTPRYLIKTRGQQVTLSCSPISGHRSVSWYQQTPGQGLQFLFEYFSETQRNKGNFPGRFSGRQFSNSRSEMNVSTLELGDSALYLCASSSGVGELSNQPQHFGDGTRLSIL.

The chain joins TRBV27 to TRBJ1-1, with D possibly TRBD1 on 5 matching bases. CDR1 is MNHEY and CDR2 is SMNVEV in the germline V gene (reference sequence). This CDR3 is 11 amino acids long. The V and J ends lost 6 bases and 10 bases respectively, with 12 bases between them. The CDR3 DNA follows: TGTGCCAGCAGCTATAGGGGAACAGCTTTCTTT. Translated, it gives CASSYRGTAFF.

The chain links TRBV19 to TRBJ1-2; 9 bases match TRBD1. The V and J ends lost 6 bases and 3 bases, in that order; junction bases with no gene match: 11. Germline V gene lookup returns CDR1 LNHDA and CDR2 SQIVND (reference sequence). This CDR3 is built from 16 residues. CDR3 bases: TGTGCCAGTAGGATGACGGGACAGGGCGGTTACTATGGCTACACCTTC. The encoded protein is CASRMTGQGGYYGYTF.

The chain combines TRBV19 with TRBJ2-7, with unresolved D. The CDR3 length is 16 residues. With 3 bases removed from V and 3 bases from J, the gap between germline ends came to 18 bases. Germline V gene lookup returns CDR1 LNHDA and CDR2 SQIVND (reference sequence). The CDR3 loop reads CASSMSGGTKRYEQYF. The CDR3 bases are TGTGCCAGTAGTATGTCCGGCGGCACGAAACGCTACGAGCAGTACTTC.

The genes are TRBV4-1 and TRBJ1-5; 7 bases match TRBD1. Germline V gene lookup returns CDR1 MGHRA and CDR2 YSYEKL. The junction had 9 bases not matched to a gene; V was cut back by 3 bases and J by 7 bases. CDR3 length equals 15 residues. CDR3: CASSQEGGYGQPQHF. The CDR3 DNA sequence: TGCGCCAGCAGCCAGGAAGGGGGCTACGGGCAGCCCCAGCATTTT.

DNA of the CDR3: TGTGCCAGCAGTCAAGGGAGCTCCTACGAGCAGTACTTC. Protein product: CASSQGSSYEQYF. V is TRBV27 and J is TRBJ2-7; tentative D call: TRBD2 (5 bases). V gave up 5 bases and J gave up 0 bases, with 8 bases separating them. CDR1 is MNHEY and CDR2 is SMNVEV in the germline V gene (reference sequence). This CDR3 contains 13 residues.

The chain has TRBV19 and TRBJ1-2; 7 nucleotides match TRBD1. V dropped 4 bases and J dropped 4; count of bases not matched to a gene: 12. Germline V gene lookup returns CDR1 LNHDA and CDR2 SQIVND (reference sequence). CDR3 length equals 16 residues. CDR3 in amino acids: CASSRQRDRLVYGYTF. The DNA of the CDR3 is TGTGCCAGTAGTAGACAAAGGGACAGATTAGTCTATGGCTACACCTTC. Complete variable domain (other parts from reference TRBV19 and TRBJ1-2): DGGITQSPKYLFRKEGQNVTLSCEQNLNHDAMYWYRQDPGQGLRLIYYSQIVNDFQKGDIAEGYSVSREKKESFPLTVTSAQKNPTAFYLCASSRQRDRLVYGYTFGSGTRLTVV.

The V call is TRBV11-2, the J call TRBJ2-1; the D is unclear. The germline V and J ends were trimmed by 4 bases and 10 bases, with 17 bases remaining between them. CDR3 length: 14 residues. The germline V gene encodes CDR1 SGHAT and CDR2 FQNNGV. The CDR3 spells CASSSITRPGEQFF. CDR3 DNA sequence: TGTGCCAGCAGCTCCATAACCCGACCCGGGGAGCAGTTCTTC.

The chain's CDR3 is CASYEQGINEKLFF. DNA of the CDR3: TGTGCCAGCTATGAACAGGGGATTAATGAAAAACTGTTTTTT. The gene calls are TRBV18 and TRBJ1-4; 7 bases line up with TRBD1. This CDR3 comprises 14 residues. J lost 4 bases, V lost 7 bases, and 6 bases had no gene match. CDR1 and CDR2 (germline): KGHSH, LQKENI.

The chain joins TRBV5-1 to TRBJ1-1, with 9 bases lining up with TRBD1. The V and J ends lost 5 bases and 11 bases, in that order; junction bases with no gene match: 25. The CDR3 loop spans 18 amino acids. Germline V gene sequence: CDR1 SGHRS, CDR2 YFSETQ. CDR3 amino acids: CASRGRGTGGPSLKVAFF. The CDR3 DNA reads TGCGCCAGCAGGGGGAGGGGCACAGGGGGCCCTTCGCTGAAGGTGGCTTTCTTT.

This rearrangement joins TRBV11-2 to TRBJ2-7; D remains ambiguous. This CDR3 has 14 amino acids. Germline values: CDR1 SGHAT, CDR2 FQNNGV. The ends were cut back, 0 bases at V and 7 bases at J, with 13 bases in the middle. The CDR3 coding sequence is TGTGCCAGCAGCTTAGATCATCCGGGTGGAGAGCAGTACTTC. Translated, it gives CASSLDHPGGEQYF.

CDR3 bases: TGCAGCGTTGAGACGGACAGAAACTCCTACGAGCAGTACTTC. As protein: CSVETDRNSYEQYF. The chain is built from TRBV29-1 and TRBJ2-7, with D maybe TRBD1 (6 bases). Per the germline V gene, CDR1 is SQVTM and CDR2 is ANQGSEA. Deletions cut 3 bases from V and 0 bases from J, with 12 bases between. There are 14 residues in the CDR3.

This clone has a handful of counts. The chain couples TRBV4-1 to TRBJ1-2; 8 bases are shared with TRBD1. V was clipped by 4 bases and J by 8 bases; unmatched bases: 9. CDR1 and CDR2 from the germline V gene are MGHRA and YSYEKL. The CDR3 length is 14 residues. The CDR3 loop is CASSRAGTGRGYTF. The DNA of the CDR3 is TGCGCCAGCAGCCGGGCCGGGACAGGAAGGGGCTACACCTTC.

This clone was seen just once. The rearrangement links TRBV5-1 to TRBJ1-2, with TRBD1 matching over 12 bases. V lost 4 bases and J lost 4; bases outside the gene matches: 11. CDR3 length: 17 residues. The germline CDR1 and CDR2 sequences are SGHRS and YFSETQ. The CDR3 DNA follows: TGCGCCAGCAGCCTCGATGGGGACAGGGGGCCGGGCTATGGCTACACCTTC. Its protein product is CASSLDGDRGPGYGYTF.

This clone was found a few times. The chain recombines TRBV6-5 with TRBJ1-1, with 8 bases aligning to TRBD1. V dropped 6 bases and J dropped 1; count of bases not matched to a gene: 7. The germline V gene encodes CDR1 MNHEY and CDR2 SVGAGI. This CDR3 contains 15 residues. The CDR3 region is CASSHRGGPNTEAFF. DNA for the CDR3: TGTGCCAGCAGCCACAGGGGGGGCCCGAACACTGAAGCTTTCTTT.